The 25 T cell receptor beta chains below were found in one sample sequenced in a study of T cells in localized non-small cell lung cancer. TCRdb's table, derived via immunoSEQ multiplex PCR, lists solely in-frame clones and lacks some. The sample consists of some 52,000 clones, 80% of them appearing once. The specimen was PBMCs, collected before any cancer treatment. The receptors were sampled from a woman aged 35-75 years with stage II lung adenocarcinoma.

V is TRBV5-1 and J is TRBJ2-7; D gene uncertain. Trimming stripped 3 bases from V and 3 bases from J, with 4 bases between. CDR1 and CDR2 (germline): SGHRS, YFSETQ. The CDR3 has 11 residues. The CDR3 loop is CASSSGYEQYF. The CDR3 DNA reads TGCGCCAGCAGCTCGGGCTACGAGCAGTACTTC.

About this clone: The sample contains more than one DNA sequence encoding this CDR3. This chain's CDR3 is CSASPKETQYF. DNA for the CDR3: TGCAGTGCGTCACCTAAAGAGACCCAGTACTTC. V and J are TRBV20-1 and TRBJ2-5; D not resolved. The CDR3 extends over 11 amino acids. The V end lost 6 bases, the J end lost 3 bases, and 8 bases lay between the germline ends. The germline V gene encodes CDR1 DFQATT and CDR2 SNEGSKA (reference sequence).

As DNA, the CDR3 is TGTGCCAGCAGCTCCCCTACTTCGGGCTCCTACGAGCAGTACTTC. Its translation is CASSSPTSGSYEQYF. The V call is TRBV7-6, the J call TRBJ2-7; D uncertain. Germline CDR1 reads SGHVS; CDR2 reads FNYEAQ. V lost 4 bases to trimming and J lost 0 bases, with 13 bases between them. The CDR3 sequence is 15 residues long.

Written as DNA, the CDR3 is TGTGCCAGCAGTTCCCGGGACAGGGGGATTTACGAGCAGTACTTC. It is translated as CASSSRDRGIYEQYF. V usage is TRBV27 and J usage is TRBJ2-7; 11 nucleotides agree with TRBD1. Looked up from germline, CDR1 is MNHEY and CDR2 is SMNVEV (reference sequence). After removal of 4 bases from V and 4 bases from J, the junction contained 6 bases not matched to a gene. The CDR3 is made up of 15 amino acids.

A few counts support this clone. This chain joins TRBV5-6 and TRBJ1-5; tentative D call: TRBD1 (5 bases). V was cut by 3 bases and J by 6 bases, with 13 bases left in between. The CDR3 contains 14 residues. Germline V lookup: CDR1 SGHDT, CDR2 YYEEEE. CDR3: CASSSQGGSQPQHF. The DNA for the CDR3 is TGTGCCAGCAGCTCCCAGGGTGGGAGTCAGCCCCAGCATTTT.

This chain joins TRBV6-1 and TRBJ1-1; no clear D gene. Germline-derived CDR1 and CDR2 are MNHNS and SASEGT. The CDR3 runs 14 residues. The V end was cut by 4 bases, the J end by 1 base, with 10 bases between. CDR3: CASSGAVPNTEAFF. The CDR3 DNA reads as TGTGCCAGCAGTGGGGCAGTACCGAACACTGAAGCTTTCTTT.

This clone has a single count. The V gene is TRBV6-1, the J gene TRBJ2-7; D ambiguous. V was shortened by 6 bases and J by 1 base, with 4 bases between the two germline ends. The CDR3 covers 11 residues. The V gene's germline CDR1 is MNHNS and CDR2 SASEGT. The CDR3 protein is CASRSSYEQYF. In DNA, the CDR3 is TGTGCCAGCAGGTCGTCCTACGAGCAGTACTTC.

V gene TRBV4-3 combines with J gene TRBJ1-2; unclear D gene. This CDR3 has 16 amino acids. Looked up from germline, CDR1 is LGHNA and CDR2 is YSLEER. Trimming cost V 0 bases and J 4 bases, with 15 bases left between them. The DNA of the CDR3 is TGCGCCAGCAGCCAAGATCGGACTCGGATTCTCTATGGCTACACCTTC. Protein: CASSQDRTRILYGYTF.

The genes are TRBV28 and TRBJ1-1; D may be TRBD1 (6 bases). This CDR3 is 16 amino acids long. CDR1 is MDHEN, CDR2 SYDVKM, per germline. V was trimmed by 6 bases and J by 4 bases, leaving 21 bases between them. This CDR3 reads CASRHRTVNKGTEAFF. In nucleotides, the CDR3 is TGTGCCAGCAGGCACCGGACAGTAAACAAGGGCACTGAAGCTTTCTTT. Using reference TRBV28 and TRBJ1-1 for the parts outside the CDR3, the full variable domain is DVKVTQSSRYLVKRTGEKVFLECVQDMDHENMFWYRQDPGLGLRLIYFSYDVKMKEKGDIPEGYSVSREKKERFSLILESASTNQTSMYLCASRHRTVNKGTEAFFGQGTRLTVV.

The chain couples TRBV6-6 to TRBJ1-2, with D possibly matching TRBD1 (6 bases). This CDR3 region has 15 residues. Per the germline V gene, CDR1 is MNHNY and CDR2 is SVGAGI (reference sequence). V was trimmed by 6 bases and J by 4 bases, leaving 18 bases between them. The CDR3 bases are TGTGCCAGCAGCTTAAGGGACCGGGACACCTATGGCTACACCTTC. Translation: CASSLRDRDTYGYTF.

The V and J genes are TRBV9 and TRBJ1-4; D is perhaps TRBD1 (5 bases). This CDR3 is 16 amino acids long. Trimming removed 5 bases from V and 8 bases from J, with 22 bases in between. Per the germline V gene, CDR1 is SGDLS and CDR2 is YYNGEE. The CDR3 bases are TGTGCCAGCAGTTCCCCCGGGGGTCAACGGCGCGAAAAACTGTTTTTT. Amino acids: CASSSPGGQRREKLFF.

The chain links TRBV4-1 to TRBJ2-7, with TRBD2 matching over 8 bases. Germline loops: CDR1 MGHRA, CDR2 YSYEKL. This CDR3 is built from 19 residues. V shed 1 base, J shed 1 base, and the junction held 15 bases outside the gene matches. Here the CDR3 reads CASSQAARGGGLRSYEQYF. The CDR3 nucleotides are TGCGCCAGCAGCCAAGCTGCCCGGGGGGGCGGGCTGAGATCCTACGAGCAGTACTTC.

The rearrangement links TRBV28 to TRBJ1-2; 8 positions match TRBD1. V shed 6 bases, J shed 8 bases, and the junction held 11 bases outside the gene matches. Per the germline V gene, CDR1 is MDHEN and CDR2 is SYDVKM. CDR3 length equals 14 residues. The CDR3 DNA follows: TGTGCCAGCAGCTTGAGACAGGGGAGAGGGGGCTACACCTTC. Amino acid sequence: CASSLRQGRGGYTF.

The chain links TRBV5-4 to TRBJ2-2; tentatively, D is TRBD1 or TRBD2 (5 bases each). The CDR3 loop spans 16 amino acids. V shed 2 bases and J shed 4 bases, with 15 bases lying between them. The germline gives CDR1 SGHNT, CDR2 YYREEE (reference sequence). The CDR3: CASSFYRGAGTGELFF. In DNA form, the CDR3 reads TGTGCCAGCAGCTTTTACAGAGGGGCGGGCACCGGGGAGCTGTTTTTT.

The rearrangement joins TRBV5-5 to TRBJ2-3; the D gene is possibly TRBD2 (5 bases). Trimming removed 0 bases from V and 6 bases from J, with 14 bases in between. Germline CDR1 reads SGHKS; CDR2 reads YYEKEE (reference sequence). The CDR3 is 15 amino acids. The CDR3 here is CASSLVEASWDTQYF. The CDR3 DNA reads as TGTGCCAGCAGCTTGGTGGAGGCATCCTGGGATACGCAGTATTTT.

This clone was counted a single time. This rearrangement joins TRBV19 to TRBJ1-1, with D perhaps matching TRBD1 (6 bases). Trimming stripped 7 bases from V and 1 base from J, with 16 bases between. Germline CDR1 reads LNHDA; CDR2 reads SQIVND (reference sequence). This CDR3 comprises 15 residues. The CDR3 reads CASIGGLLRNTEAFF. CDR3 DNA: TGTGCCAGTATAGGGGGTTTGCTCCGGAACACTGAAGCTTTCTTT.

This chain connects TRBV4-2 to TRBJ2-1, with TRBD2 matching 11 bases. Trimming at V came to 4 bases and at J to 7 bases, leaving 24 bases not matched to a gene. Germline V gene lookup returns CDR1 LGHNA and CDR2 YNFKEQ. The CDR3 runs 21 residues. Here the CDR3 DNA reads TGTGCCAGCAGCCCGATCGCCGGGACCGACATTTCCTTAGCGGGGGGGAATGAGCAGTTCTTC. Amino acid sequence: CASSPIAGTDISLAGGNEQFF.

The chain joins TRBV7-9 to TRBJ2-7; no clear D gene. V shed 6 bases and J shed 1 base, with 10 bases lying between them. Germline values: CDR1 SEHNR, CDR2 FQNEAQ (reference sequence). CDR3 size: 13 residues. CDR3 coding DNA: TGTGCCAGCAGTACCTCGGGTTCCTACGAGCAGTACTTC. It codes for CASSTSGSYEQYF.

The J gene is TRBJ1-5, the V gene TRBV19; the D gene is possibly TRBD1 (6 bases). Looked up from germline, CDR1 is LNHDA and CDR2 is SQIVND (reference sequence). This CDR3 spans 13 amino acids. The V end lost 7 bases, the J end lost 11 bases, and 18 bases lay between the germline ends. CDR3 loop: CASTGQSLQAQHF. The CDR3 DNA reads TGTGCCAGTACGGGACAATCTTTACAGGCCCAGCATTTT.

V usage is TRBV21-1 and J usage is TRBJ1-1. TRBV21-1 is classified as a pseudogene. This CDR3 has 18 amino acids. In DNA, the CDR3 is TGTGCCAGCAGCCCGTCAACGAGTCCCAGCCCTCAGGAGACTGAAGCTTTCTTT. Residues: CASSPSTSPSPQETEAFF.

The chain combines TRBV28 with TRBJ1-5, with D unresolved. V was pared by 5 bases and J by 3 bases, with 17 bases between. The CDR3 length is 16 residues. Looked up from germline, CDR1 is MDHEN and CDR2 is SYDVKM. For the CDR3, the DNA is TGTGCCAGCAGTCCTGTAACGGGCCAGTTCAATCAGCCCCAGCATTTT. Translated: CASSPVTGQFNQPQHF. The entire variable domain, with the rest obtained from reference TRBV28 and TRBJ1-5, is as follows: DVKVTQSSRYLVKRTGEKVFLECVQDMDHENMFWYRQDPGLGLRLIYFSYDVKMKEKGDIPEGYSVSREKKERFSLILESASTNQTSMYLCASSPVTGQFNQPQHFGDGTRLSIL.

The V gene is TRBV4-1, the J gene TRBJ1-2, with TRBD1 identical over 7 bases. V was clipped by 0 bases and J by 0 bases; unmatched bases: 4. The CDR3 consists of 16 residues. The germline gives CDR1 MGHRA, CDR2 YSYEKL. The CDR3 spells CASSQEGTGANYGYTF. Here the CDR3 DNA reads TGCGCCAGCAGCCAAGAGGGAACAGGGGCTAACTATGGCTACACCTTC.

This clone was observed a handful of times. The rearrangement joins TRBV15 to TRBJ1-4; D not resolved. This CDR3 region has 13 residues. From germline, CDR1 is LNHNV and CDR2 YYDKDF (reference sequence). Deletions cut 1 base from V and 8 bases from J, with 8 bases between. The CDR3 sequence is CATSRVGREKLFF. The CDR3 nucleotides read TGTGCCACCAGCAGAGTTGGCCGGGAAAAACTGTTTTTT.

V is TRBV28 and J is TRBJ1-2; TRBD1 is a possible D gene (5 bases). Trimming pared 5 bases from V and 0 bases from J, leaving 13 bases between. The CDR3 loop spans 15 amino acids. Germline V gene sequence: CDR1 MDHEN, CDR2 SYDVKM. The CDR3 protein is CASSLTDRTNYGYTF. CDR3 in DNA: TGTGCCAGCAGTCTGACAGATCGAACTAACTATGGCTACACCTTC.

The J gene is TRBJ2-7, the V gene TRBV29-1; D remains unclear. This CDR3 comprises 13 residues. Deletions cut 5 bases from V and 4 bases from J, with 15 bases between. The germline V gene encodes CDR1 SQVTM and CDR2 ANQGSEA. The CDR3 is CSVYQPHSYEQYF. The DNA of the CDR3 is TGCAGCGTTTACCAACCGCACTCGTACGAGCAGTACTTC.